The 31 T cell receptor beta chains below all came from one sample that was sequenced in a study of blood T cell repertoires in COVID-19. TCRdb's table, derived via immunoSEQ multiplex PCR, lists solely in-frame clones and lacks some. Here the sample spans 240,000 or so clones, about 87% being singletons. Sequenced: peripheral blood. All receptors come from an older woman with active or convalescent COVID-19.

This chain links TRBV2 with TRBJ1-2; 10 bases fit TRBD1. The CDR3 loop spans 15 amino acids. V gave up 7 bases and J gave up 8 bases; unmatched junction bases: 13. Germline assignment: CDR1 SNHLY and CDR2 FYNNEI. The CDR3 bases are TGTGCCAGCACAAGAGGGGGGACAGGGGAGTTGGGCTACACCTTC. It codes for CASTRGGTGELGYTF.

This clone was seen just once. V is TRBV23-1 and J is TRBJ1-4; unclear D gene. TRBV23-1 is assigned to the ORF class and has an uncertain function. CDR3 length: 13 amino acids. V was trimmed by 5 bases and J by 4 bases, leaving 8 bases between them. The chain's CDR3 is CASSRSFNEKLFF. The CDR3 DNA is TGCGCCAGCAGTAGGAGTTTTAATGAAAAACTGTTTTTT.

Only one count was recorded for this clone. This sequence joins TRBV6-1 and TRBJ1-1; D is undetermined. CDR3 length: 14 amino acids. CDR1 and CDR2 from the germline V gene are MNHNS and SASEGT. Trimming removed 3 bases from V and 1 base from J, with 9 bases in between. The CDR3 DNA reads TGTGCCAGCAGTGAGCGGATAAAGAACACTGAAGCTTTCTTT. Encoded protein: CASSERIKNTEAFF.

This chain connects TRBV2 to TRBJ2-2; 7 bases are a match to TRBD1. Trimming removed 4 bases from V and 3 bases from J; junction bases left unmatched: 5. Germline CDR1 reads SNHLY; CDR2 reads FYNNEI. The CDR3 is 15 amino acids. In DNA form, the CDR3 reads TGTGCCAGCAGTGCAGAGGGGGCCGACACCGGGGAGCTGTTTTTT. It yields the protein CASSAEGADTGELFF.

In its sample, this clone was seen a few times. The chain uses TRBV4-2 and TRBJ1-2; 10 bases are shared with TRBD1. The V gene end was trimmed by 3 bases and the J gene end by 2 bases; junction bases not matched to a gene: 6. CDR1 and CDR2 (germline): LGHNA, YNFKEQ. CDR3 size: 16 residues. The CDR3 DNA is TGTGCCAGCAGCCAGGGGACAGGGGTAGGAAACTATGGCTACACCTTC. This sequence encodes CASSQGTGVGNYGYTF.

The genes are TRBV2 and TRBJ2-2; 11 bases map to TRBD2. Germline assignment: CDR1 SNHLY and CDR2 FYNNEI. This CDR3 is built from 15 residues. The J segment lost 5 bases and the V segment lost 5 bases, leaving 4 bases of the junction unmatched. The CDR3 loop is CASSPRLAGTGELFF. Here the CDR3 DNA reads TGTGCCAGCAGTCCTAGACTAGCGGGGACCGGGGAGCTGTTTTTT.

The chain is built from TRBV5-1 and TRBJ2-2; possibly TRBD1 for D (5 bases). Germline V gene data show CDR1 as SGHRS and CDR2 as YFSETQ. This CDR3 has 13 residues. V lost 4 bases, J lost 4 bases, and 8 bases lay in between. The CDR3 here is CASSVRVTGELFF. The CDR3 coding sequence is TGCGCCAGCAGCGTCAGGGTCACCGGGGAGCTGTTTTTT.

The chain is built from TRBV19 and TRBJ1-2, with D perhaps matching TRBD1 (6 bases). From germline, CDR1 is LNHDA and CDR2 SQIVND (reference sequence). Between the trimmed V and J ends, which lost 9 bases and 7 bases, there was a span of 21 bases. The CDR3 is 14 amino acids. The chain's CDR3 is CASNQQGLLGGYTF. CDR3 nucleotide sequence: TGTGCCAGCAACCAACAGGGTCTATTAGGTGGCTACACCTTC.

The J gene is TRBJ2-2, the V gene TRBV4-3; TRBD1 might be the D (7 bases). CDR3 length equals 15 residues. The germline CDR1 and CDR2 sequences are LGHNA and YSLEER. Trimming removed 5 bases at V and 0 bases at J, with 10 bases between. The CDR3 loop reads CASSWRGPNTGELFF. The CDR3 bases are TGCGCCAGCAGCTGGAGGGGGCCGAACACCGGGGAGCTGTTTTTT.

The chain employs TRBV5-1 and TRBJ2-5; 10 nucleotides align to TRBD1. Germline assignment: CDR1 SGHRS and CDR2 YFSETQ. The CDR3 extends over 14 amino acids. Unmatched junction bases numbered 3, after V lost 5 bases and J lost 2 bases. The DNA of the CDR3 is TGCGCCAGCAGGAGGACAGGGGGTCAAGAGACCCAGTACTTC. This encodes CASRRTGGQETQYF.

The chain combines TRBV5-1 with TRBJ2-1; D perhaps matches TRBD1 (5 bases). Per the germline V gene, CDR1 is SGHRS and CDR2 is YFSETQ. The CDR3 is 11 residues long. V gave up 0 bases and J gave up 10 bases, with 5 bases separating them. The CDR3 region has the DNA TGCGCCAGCAGCTTGGACAGGGAGCAGTTCTTC. Translating gives CASSLDREQFF.

For this clone: This specimen includes other DNA sequences encoding the same CDR3. The CDR3 coding sequence is TGTGCCATCAGCAAGCAGGGTCCGAACTATGGCTACACCTTC. It translates to CAISKQGPNYGYTF. The chain joins TRBV10-3 to TRBJ1-2, with D perhaps matching TRBD1 (5 bases). The V end was cut by 6 bases, the J end by 2 bases, with 13 bases between. CDR1 ENHRY and CDR2 SYGVKD come from the germline V gene. The CDR3 is 14 amino acids.

Comment on this clone: The junction and the germline gene differ at one end; a read error may be behind it. The rearrangement links TRBV5-1 to TRBJ1-1, with no clear D. Germline V CDR1 and CDR2: SGHRS, YFSETQ. The length of the CDR3 is 15 residues. The CDR3 protein is CASSLSGREGTEAFF. CDR3 sequence (DNA): TGCGCCAGTAGCTTATCGGGCCGTGAGGGCACTGAAGCTTTCTTT.

This clone was counted a few times. The J gene is TRBJ2-7, the V gene TRBV6-2 or TRBV6-3; D possibly corresponds to TRBD1 (6 bases). This CDR3 has 14 amino acids. V was cut by 2 bases and J by 6 bases, with 14 bases left in between. Per the germline V gene, CDR1 is MNHEY and CDR2 is SVGEGT. The CDR3 loop reads CASSYPGVWSEQYF. For the CDR3, the DNA is TGTGCCAGCAGTTACCCAGGGGTATGGAGCGAGCAGTACTTC.

The rearrangement joins TRBV13 to TRBJ1-6; the D is unclear. The V gene's germline CDR1 is PRHDT and CDR2 FYEKMQ (reference sequence). CDR3 length: 17 amino acids. V lost 7 bases, J lost 9 bases, and 25 bases lay in between. This CDR3 is CASTARGFEYDGSPLHF. CDR3 nucleotide sequence: TGTGCCAGCACCGCCCGCGGTTTTGAATACGATGGTTCACCCCTCCACTTT.

The chain joins TRBV19 to TRBJ1-5, with 9 bases matching TRBD1. Trimming took 5 bases from V and 0 from J; bases not matched to a gene: 2. Looked up from germline, CDR1 is LNHDA and CDR2 is SQIVND (reference sequence). CDR3 length equals 15 residues. The CDR3 protein is CASSGTGNSNQPQHF. The CDR3 region has the DNA TGTGCCAGTAGTGGGACAGGGAATAGCAATCAGCCCCAGCATTTT.

V usage is TRBV4-3 and J usage is TRBJ1-3; tentatively, D is TRBD1 (5 bases). The CDR3 is made up of 15 amino acids. CDR1 LGHNA and CDR2 YSLEER come from the germline V gene. V was cut by 4 bases and J by 1 base, with 11 bases left in between. The CDR3 here is CASSPSGGSGNTIYF. CDR3 sequence (DNA): TGCGCCAGCAGCCCGAGTGGGGGGTCTGGAAACACCATATATTTT.

The genes are TRBV7-9 and TRBJ2-7, with TRBD2 matching over 11 bases. The junction had 7 bases not matched to a gene; V was cut back by 6 bases and J by 3 bases. Germline V lookup: CDR1 SEHNR, CDR2 FQNEAQ (reference sequence). The CDR3 is made up of 15 amino acids. The CDR3 sequence: CASRPLAGGLYEQYF. The CDR3, as DNA: TGTGCCAGCAGGCCTCTAGCGGGGGGCCTCTACGAGCAGTACTTC. Drawing the rest from reference TRBV7-9 and TRBJ2-7, the complete variable domain is DTGVSQNPRHKITKRGQNVTFRCDPISEHNRLYWYRQTLGQGPEFLTYFQNEAQLEKSRLLSDRFSAERPKGSFSTLEIQRTEQGDSAMYLCASRPLAGGLYEQYFGPGTRLTVT.

The V and J genes are TRBV7-9 and TRBJ1-1, with no clear D. The germline V gene encodes CDR1 SEHNR and CDR2 FQNEAQ (reference sequence). Trimming cost V 5 bases and J 8 bases, with 12 bases left between them. The CDR3 is 12 residues long. CDR3 sequence (DNA): TGTGCCAGCAGCGTACTACCCGGGGAAGCTTTCTTT. Protein product: CASSVLPGEAFF.

This clone was observed a handful of times. The chain is built from TRBV19 and TRBJ1-2; 7 positions match TRBD1. J lost 4 bases, V lost 3 bases, and 5 bases had no gene match. CDR3 size: 14 residues. Germline lookup yields CDR1 LNHDA and CDR2 SQIVND (reference sequence). The CDR3 DNA reads as TGTGCCAGTAGTATCGCACAGGGGCCCTATGGCTACACCTTC. It encodes CASSIAQGPYGYTF.

This chain joins TRBV29-1 and TRBJ1-5; D not resolved. Germline V gene sequence: CDR1 SQVTM, CDR2 ANQGSEA. V was cut by 6 bases and J by 0 bases, with 6 bases left in between. This CDR3 has 12 residues. The CDR3 loop is CSVGDSNQPQHF. The CDR3 DNA reads TGCAGCGTCGGGGATAGCAATCAGCCCCAGCATTTT.

The sample holds a few counts of this clone. Different DNA sequences within this sample yield the same CDR3. The chain joins TRBV6-5 to TRBJ1-5; no firm D call. Trimming stripped 7 bases from V and 1 base from J, with 5 bases between. Germline V gene sequence: CDR1 MNHEY, CDR2 SVGAGI. CDR3 length equals 12 residues. Written as DNA, the CDR3 is TGTGCCAGCACCCGGAGCAATCAGCCCCAGCATTTT. The encoded protein is CASTRSNQPQHF.

For this clone: Additional DNA sequences in this sample encode the identical CDR3. The V and J genes are TRBV5-1 and TRBJ1-4; 10 bases map to TRBD1. V lost 4 bases, J lost 6 bases, and 6 bases stayed unmatched. This CDR3 spans 15 amino acids. Germline CDR1 and CDR2: SGHRS and YFSETQ. The CDR3, as DNA: TGCGCCAGCAGCCTGGCAGGGACAGGGGATGAAAAACTGTTTTTT. Translated: CASSLAGTGDEKLFF. Drawing the rest from reference TRBV5-1 and TRBJ1-4, the complete variable domain is KAGVTQTPRYLIKTRGQQVTLSCSPISGHRSVSWYQQTPGQGLQFLFEYFSETQRNKGNFPGRFSGRQFSNSRSEMNVSTLELGDSALYLCASSLAGTGDEKLFFGSGTQLSVL.

V is TRBV5-4 and J is TRBJ1-4; D is ambiguous. The germline V gene has CDR1 SGHNT and CDR2 YYREEE (reference sequence). The CDR3 is 13 residues long. V was pared by 0 bases and J by 8 bases, with 8 bases between. CDR3 sequence: CASSLGVREKLFF. CDR3 DNA: TGTGCCAGCAGCTTGGGAGTTCGGGAAAAACTGTTTTTT.

The chain has TRBV2 and TRBJ1-6, with D possibly matching TRBD1 (6 bases). In germline, CDR1 is SNHLY, CDR2 FYNNEI. The CDR3 length is 15 residues. V lost 6 bases and J 1 base, leaving 10 bases between the germline ends. CDR3 nucleotide sequence: TGTGCCAGCAGGTCCAGGGGTTCCTATAATTCACCCCTCCACTTT. It is translated as CASRSRGSYNSPLHF.

The chain recombines TRBV29-1 with TRBJ1-4, with D unresolved. With 7 bases removed from V and 0 bases from J, the gap between germline ends came to 9 bases. Germline V gene lookup returns CDR1 SQVTM and CDR2 ANQGSEA. The CDR3 has 13 amino acids. In DNA, the CDR3 is TGCAGCGCCGCCGGGTCAACTAATGAAAAACTGTTTTTT. Encoded protein: CSAAGSTNEKLFF.

The chain has TRBV11-2 and TRBJ1-5; D possibly corresponds to TRBD1 (5 bases). The CDR3 loop spans 13 amino acids. V was pared by 7 bases and J by 1 base, with 8 bases between. Per the germline V gene, CDR1 is SGHAT and CDR2 is FQNNGV. The CDR3 loop is CASTRQSNQPQHF. The CDR3 nucleotides read TGTGCCAGCACCCGACAGAGCAATCAGCCCCAGCATTTT.

The rearrangement links TRBV14 to TRBJ1-2; weak D call: TRBD1 (6 bases). Germline assignment: CDR1 SGHDN and CDR2 FVKESK. V was trimmed by 4 bases and J by 8 bases, leaving 17 bases between them. CDR3 length: 14 amino acids. The CDR3 DNA reads TGTGCCAGCAGCCTTTCCGGGACACCTTTCGGCTACACCTTC. Amino acid sequence: CASSLSGTPFGYTF.

The chain is built from TRBV7-9 and TRBJ2-2, with a weak D call TRBD1 (7 bases). The CDR3 has 17 amino acids. The germline V and J ends were trimmed by 5 bases and 1 base, with 17 bases remaining between them. CDR1 SEHNR and CDR2 FQNEAQ come from the germline V gene (reference sequence). CDR3 nucleotides: TGTGCCAGCAGCCACGTCTTCCAGGGGGGGAACACCGGGGAGCTGTTTTTT. Amino acid sequence: CASSHVFQGGNTGELFF.

V gene TRBV6-5 combines with J gene TRBJ1-6; 7 bases match TRBD1. CDR1 and CDR2 (germline): MNHEY, SVGAGI. The CDR3 has 15 amino acids. Losses at the gene ends were 8 bases for V and 7 bases for J; bases not matched to a gene: 11. The CDR3 DNA sequence: TGTGCCAGCGCCACCCTCGACAGGGTCAATTCACCCCTCCACTTT. Translating it yields CASATLDRVNSPLHF.

This clone appeared a few times. This chain connects TRBV29-1 to TRBJ1-4, with 7 bases identical to TRBD1. Unmatched junction bases numbered 7, after V lost 5 bases and J lost 7 bases. The CDR3 has 13 amino acids. CDR1 SQVTM and CDR2 ANQGSEA come from the germline V gene. In DNA form, the CDR3 reads TGCAGCGTTCGGACAGGCCAGGCTGAAAAACTGTTTTTT. Its protein product is CSVRTGQAEKLFF.